The rows below give T cell receptor beta chains drawn from one sample of a study of identical twins. A single record per CDR3 protein comes from TCRdb applying MiXCR to the 5' RACE reads. The sample shows around 680,000 distinct CDR3 sequences, less than 10% of them seen only once. A further study also used this sample, focusing on yellow fever vaccine responses in identical twins.

Sequenced input: PBMCs. These receptor sequences come from a woman aged 18-29 years in good health. Each CDR3 is given with its conserved first and last residue. A D gene is named only where the DNA matches it firmly. Size is omitted from some rows. Given values are once, few, many or a class for expanded clones.

J | size | D | V | DNA | CDR3
TRBJ2-1 | - | TRBD2 | TRBV7-6 | TGTGCCAGCAGCTTAGCGGGAGCGGGAGGGTACAATGAGCAGTTCTTC | CASSLAGAGGYNEQFF
TRBJ2-1 | few | - | TRBV5-5 | TGTGCCAGCAGCTCGGACAGAGCCTACAATGAGCAGTTCTTC | CASSSDRAYNEQFF
TRBJ2-7 | many | TRBD2 | TRBV29-1 | TGCAGCGTCGGGACGGTGGGACTAGCGGGAGGGCCCCACGAGCAGTACTTC | CSVGTVGLAGGPHEQYF
TRBJ2-7 | - | - | TRBV7-9 | TGTGCCACGGCGGGGACAAGCTCCTACGAGCAGTACTTC | CATAGTSSYEQYF
TRBJ1-1 | - | - | TRBV6-2/TRBV6-3 | TGTGCCAGCAGTTCACAGACAGGACCGAACACTGAAGCTTTCTTT | CASSSQTGPNTEAFF
TRBJ2-5 | - | - | TRBV29-1 | TGCAGCGTTCGGGATCAAGAGACCCAGTACTTC | CSVRDQETQYF
TRBJ1-1 | - | TRBD1 | TRBV5-5 | TGTGCCAGCAGCCACGGGACAGGGGCTGAAGCTTTCTTT | CASSHGTGAEAFF
TRBJ1-1 | - | - | TRBV19 | TGTGCCAGTAGTTTCATCCGACAGAGGAACACTGAAGCTTTCTTT | CASSFIRQRNTEAFF
TRBJ2-3 | many | - | TRBV5-1 | TGCGCCAGCAGCTTGGGAGGGAAACCCACAGATACGCAGTATTTT | CASSLGGKPTDTQYF
TRBJ2-7 | - | - | TRBV7-9 | TGTGCCAGCAGCTTACGATCACAGGGCTACGAGCAGTACTTC | CASSLRSQGYEQYF
TRBJ2-7 | few | - | TRBV7-9 | TGTGCCAGCAGCTTAGGGACAGGACTAATATCCCTCGAGCAGTACTTC | CASSLGTGLISLEQYF
TRBJ2-3 | few | TRBD2 | TRBV7-6 | TGTGCCAGCAGCTTACGGGACGGACTAGCGGGAGGTTCTAGCACAGATACGCAGTATTTT | CASSLRDGLAGGSSTDTQYF
TRBJ1-1 | many | TRBD1 | TRBV12-3/TRBV12-4 | TGTGCCAGCAGTCCCGGACAGGTGAACACTGAAGCTTTCTTT | CASSPGQVNTEAFF
TRBJ2-3 | - | - | TRBV20-1 | TGCAGTGCTAGGGGCCCGATTGTAAGCACAGATACGCAGTATTTT | CSARGPIVSTDTQYF
TRBJ2-7 | - | - | TRBV28 | TGTGCCAGCATCGCCAGAGGCGCGGGCACCTACGAGCAGTACTTC | CASIARGAGTYEQYF
TRBJ1-2 | few | TRBD1 | TRBV12-3/TRBV12-4 | TGTGCCAGCAGCCTAAGGTCCGGGACAGCTAACTATGGCTACACCTTC | CASSLRSGTANYGYTF
TRBJ2-7 | - | - | TRBV7-3 | TGTGCCAGCAGCTTCCGTCGGGATAACGAGCAGTACTTC | CASSFRRDNEQYF
TRBJ2-1 | - | TRBD1 | TRBV3-1 | TGTGCCAGCAGCCGACAGGGACGCGAGCAGTTCTTC | CASSRQGREQFF
TRBJ1-5 | many | - | TRBV15 | TGTGCCACCAGCAGAGAAGGGGGGCTAAATCAGCCCCAGCATTTT | CATSREGGLNQPQHF
TRBJ2-5 | - | - | TRBV21-1 | TGTGCCAGCAGCAAAGCCGCAGGGAACAGTGTGGAGACCCAGTACTTC | CASSKAAGNSVETQYF
TRBJ2-1 | many | - | TRBV7-9 | TGTGCCAGCAGTGGATCGGACAAGTCTTACAATGAGCAGTTCTTC | CASSGSDKSYNEQFF
TRBJ1-2 | many | - | TRBV3-1 | TGTGCCAGCAGCCAAGAGTTTTATGGCTACACCTTC | CASSQEFYGYTF
TRBJ2-1 | few | - | TRBV6-2/TRBV6-3 | TGTGCCAGCAGTTGGGTCGATGAGCAGTTCTTC | CASSWVDEQFF
TRBJ2-1 | many | - | TRBV12-3/TRBV12-4 | TGTGCCAGCAGTCCAAACAGGTATGAGCAGTTCTTC | CASSPNRYEQFF
TRBJ2-7 | - | TRBD1 | TRBV29-1 | TGCAGCGTCGCCTGGGACAGCCTATCCTACGAGCAGTACTTC | CSVAWDSLSYEQYF
TRBJ2-7 | many | TRBD2 | TRBV5-1 | TGCGCCAGCAGCTCCCCGTTAGCGGGAGTCTACGAGCAGTACTTC | CASSSPLAGVYEQYF
TRBJ1-5 | - | - | TRBV28 | TGTGCCAGCAGTTACCTCGGGGGGCAGCCCCAGCATTTT | CASSYLGGQPQHF
TRBJ2-3 | few | - | TRBV29-1 | TGCAGCGTTGTTGGCAGGACGCACACAGATACGCAGTATTTT | CSVVGRTHTDTQYF
TRBJ2-1 | many | - | TRBV7-2 | TGTGCCAGCAGTCGACCAGGGAGTAATGAGCAGTTCTTC | CASSRPGSNEQFF
TRBJ2-2 | many | TRBD2 | TRBV5-6 | TGTGCCAGCAGCTTGTTTCCCGGGGGGAGGACCGGGGAGCTGTTTTTT | CASSLFPGGRTGELFF
TRBJ2-5 | - | - | TRBV7-2 | TGTGCCAGCGGCTGGGACGGGGAAGAGACCCAGTACTTC | CASGWDGEETQYF
TRBJ2-7 | - | TRBD1 | TRBV24-1 | TGTGCCACCAGTGATTCAACCGGGACAGGGGGGTCCTACGAGCAGTACTTC | CATSDSTGTGGSYEQYF
TRBJ2-1 | - | - | TRBV29-1 | TGCAGCGTTGCCAGCAGCGCCTACAATGAGCAGTTCTTC | CSVASSAYNEQFF